This T cell receptor (beta chain) was sequenced in a study of T cells in Graves' hyperthyroidism and ophthalmopathy. Study summary: Peripheral blood sampling occurred at initial diagnosis, before any treatment.

This clonotype has a count of ten or more. It was RNA transcripts that yielded the amplified TCR beta CDR3 regions. The TCR CDR3 first-round RT-PCR relied on the HTBI primer set. One entry per CDR3 protein results from TCRdb running MiXCR on the multiplex PCR reads. The table records around 360,000 distinct CDR3 sequences, 15% of them present only once. The CDR3 loop spans 15 amino acids. Germline V gene sequence: CDR1 MDHEN, CDR2 SYDVKM. V dropped 7 bases and J dropped 7 bases, with 23 bases sitting between them. Diagnoses used clinical symptoms, serum thyroxine and TRAb, thyroid ultrasound and orbital computed tomography.

The J gene is TRBJ2-7, the V gene TRBV28; D could derive from TRBD1 or TRBD2 (6 bases each). The specimen sequenced was blood. This clonotype originated in a woman in her sixties or seventies with Graves' ophthalmopathy. Here the CDR3 DNA reads TGTGCCAGCATCACCCTAGGGGGGATGTCCAGGGAGCAGTACTTC. This sequence encodes CASITLGGMSREQYF.